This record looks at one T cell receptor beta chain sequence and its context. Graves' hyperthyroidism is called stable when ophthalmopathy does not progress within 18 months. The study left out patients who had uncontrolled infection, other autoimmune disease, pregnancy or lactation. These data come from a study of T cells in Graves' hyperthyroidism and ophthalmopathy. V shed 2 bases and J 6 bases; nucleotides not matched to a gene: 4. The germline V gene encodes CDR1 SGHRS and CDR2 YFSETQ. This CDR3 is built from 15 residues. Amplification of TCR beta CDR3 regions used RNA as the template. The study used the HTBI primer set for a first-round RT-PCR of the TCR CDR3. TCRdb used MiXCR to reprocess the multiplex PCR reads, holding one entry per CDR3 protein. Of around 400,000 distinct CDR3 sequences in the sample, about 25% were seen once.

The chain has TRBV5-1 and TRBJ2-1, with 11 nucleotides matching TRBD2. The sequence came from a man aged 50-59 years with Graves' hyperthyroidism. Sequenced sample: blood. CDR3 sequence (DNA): TGCGCCAGCAGCTTCCTAGCGGGAGGTTCCAATGAGCAGTTCTTC. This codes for CASSFLAGGSNEQFF.